The 32 T cell receptor beta chains listed next were all sequenced from one sample in a study of blood T cell repertoires in COVID-19 (dated by TCRdb to 2020 to 2022). Receptors were amplified or captured by the immunoSEQ multiplex PCR assay. TCRdb carries this immuneACCESS record with in-frame sequences only. Its versions omit some clonotypes, under half of them owing to an unresolved V gene in the studies checked, with the rest unexplained. The table for this sample lists 70,000 to 90,000 clones; more than 75% of them were counted only once. Jointly, the top ten make up 1.2% of the sample. Material: peripheral blood. Every receptor here comes from a woman over 75 with acute or convalescent COVID-19.

The chain recombines TRBV5-1 with TRBJ1-5; D call uncertain. Looked up from germline, CDR1 is SGHRS and CDR2 is YFSETQ. CDR3 size: 13 residues. V gave up 7 bases and J gave up 4 bases, with 12 bases separating them. The CDR3 protein is CASGPGPNQPQHF. Here the CDR3 DNA reads TGCGCCAGCGGGCCAGGCCCTAATCAGCCCCAGCATTTT.

The rearrangement links TRBV12-5 to TRBJ2-7; 9 bases are a match to TRBD2. Trimming took 9 bases from V and 7 from J; bases not matched to a gene: 7. Per the germline V gene, CDR1 is LGHNT and CDR2 is FRNRAP. The CDR3 contains 12 residues. This chain's CDR3 is CASGLARQEQYF. CDR3 nucleotides: TGTGCTAGCGGACTAGCGAGGCAGGAGCAGTACTTC.

This clone has just a few counts. V and J are TRBV9 and TRBJ1-2; D uncertain. Germline CDR1 and CDR2: SGDLS and YYNGEE. The CDR3 runs 14 residues. Trimming left V 5 bases short and J 3 bases short, with 14 bases between. CDR3 sequence: CASSPTDKDYGYTF. CDR3 sequence (DNA): TGTGCCAGCAGTCCTACCGACAAGGACTATGGCTACACCTTC. The whole variable domain, remainder taken from reference TRBV9 and TRBJ1-2, is DSGVTQTPKHLITATGQRVTLRCSPRSGDLSVYWYQQSLDQGLQFLIQYYNGEERAKGNILERFSAQQFPDLHSELNLSSLELGDSALYFCASSPTDKDYGYTFGSGTRLTVV.

The rearrangement links TRBV24-1 to TRBJ1-2; TRBD1 aligns across 8 bases. The CDR3 length is 14 residues. Germline values: CDR1 KGHDR, CDR2 SFDVKD. The V segment lost 5 bases and the J segment 3 bases; nucleotides outside the gene matches: 4. As DNA, the CDR3 is TGTGCCACCAGTGCGAGGGGACAGGACTATGGCTACACCTTC. Its protein is CATSARGQDYGYTF.

This chain joins TRBV7-9 and TRBJ1-5; 7 positions agree with TRBD1. Germline V gene data show CDR1 as SEHNR and CDR2 as FQNEAQ (reference sequence). The CDR3 is made up of 14 amino acids. V trimming: 2 bases; J trimming: 4 bases; junction bases outside the gene matches: 2. The CDR3 region is CASSLSGGNQPQHF. In DNA, the CDR3 is TGTGCCAGCAGCTTATCAGGGGGGAATCAGCCCCAGCATTTT.

This clone has a handful of counts. In DNA form, the CDR3 reads TGTGCCAGCGGGACAGGTATTAATCAGCCCCAGCATTTT. Amino acid sequence: CASGTGINQPQHF. This sequence joins TRBV2 and TRBJ1-5; 8 bases line up with TRBD1. This CDR3 has 13 amino acids. The V segment lost 8 bases and the J segment 4 bases; nucleotides outside the gene matches: 4. The germline gives CDR1 SNHLY, CDR2 FYNNEI.

The chain joins TRBV15 to TRBJ1-5, with D perhaps TRBD1 (5 bases). This CDR3 spans 14 amino acids. V shed 5 bases and J shed 6 bases, with 14 bases lying between them. Germline V gene lookup returns CDR1 LNHNV and CDR2 YYDKDF (reference sequence). CDR3 in amino acids: CATSRGGVGQPQHF. CDR3 coding DNA: TGTGCCACCAGCCGGGGGGGGGTCGGTCAGCCCCAGCATTTT. The variable domain in full, completed from reference TRBV15 and TRBJ1-5, reads DAMVIQNPRYQVTQFGKPVTLSCSQTLNHNVMYWYQQKSSQAPKLLFHYYDKDFNNEADTPDNFQSRRPNTSFCFLDIRSPGLGDTAMYLCATSRGGVGQPQHFGDGTRLSIL.

The chain is built from TRBV28 and TRBJ2-7; weak D call: TRBD1 (5 bases). The CDR3 runs to 16 residues. Germline CDR1 and CDR2: MDHEN and SYDVKM. V lost 5 bases and J lost 7, with 24 bases in between. The CDR3, as DNA: TGTGCCAGCAGTCGACTCTCGGACCTTTGGGGCAGAGAGCAGTACTTC. Amino acid sequence: CASSRLSDLWGREQYF.

The V and J genes are TRBV18 and TRBJ2-1; D is undetermined. Germline V gene lookup returns CDR1 KGHSH and CDR2 LQKENI. Between the trimmed V and J ends, which lost 1 base and 9 bases, there was a span of 13 bases. The CDR3 is 14 residues long. DNA of the CDR3: TGTGCCAGCTCACCACAACGCCCAGCGATTGAGCAGTTCTTC. Translated: CASSPQRPAIEQFF.

The chain is built from TRBV7-2 and TRBJ1-1; D is undetermined. V lost 4 bases to trimming and J lost 8 bases, with 14 bases between them. The CDR3 covers 13 residues. The germline V gene has CDR1 SGHTA and CDR2 FQGNSA. As DNA, the CDR3 is TGTGCCAGCAGCTCGACCGGAGGAGGCGAAGCTTTCTTT. The encoded protein is CASSSTGGGEAFF.

This clone was observed a handful of times. The V gene is TRBV5-6, the J gene TRBJ1-2; D unresolved. Per the germline V gene, CDR1 is SGHDT and CDR2 is YYEEEE. Trimming stripped 4 bases from V and 2 bases from J, with 18 bases between. CDR3 length: 16 residues. CDR3 residues: CASSRVDSSSNYGYTF. CDR3 DNA sequence: TGTGCCAGCAGCCGGGTAGATTCCAGCAGCAACTATGGCTACACCTTC.

This clone was detected only once. This chain links TRBV5-1 with TRBJ2-1; D might be TRBD2 (6 bases). V shed 0 bases and J shed 7 bases, with 14 bases lying between them. Germline V gives CDR1 SGHRS, CDR2 YFSETQ. This CDR3 has 15 amino acids. The CDR3 spells CASSLGGPGTNEQFF. The CDR3, as DNA: TGCGCCAGCAGCTTGGGAGGCCCAGGGACTAATGAGCAGTTCTTC.

The gene calls are TRBV4-2 and TRBJ2-7; maybe TRBD2 (5 bases). V was pared by 0 bases and J by 6 bases, with 12 bases between. Germline V gene lookup returns CDR1 LGHNA and CDR2 YNFKEQ. The CDR3 sequence is 14 residues long. CDR3 coding DNA: TGTGCCAGCAGCCAAGATCCCGGGGTTGGCGAGCAGTACTTC. This codes for CASSQDPGVGEQYF.

V usage is TRBV3-1 (or the pseudogene TRBV3-2) and J usage is TRBJ2-1, with a possible D match to TRBD2 (6 bases). CDR1 is LGHDT, CDR2 YNNKEL, per germline (reference sequence). V lost 7 bases to trimming and J lost 10 bases, with 23 bases between them. The CDR3 consists of 15 residues. In DNA, the CDR3 is TGTGCCAGCACCTGGAGCCGGGACTTACAGAACGAGCAGTTCTTC. Translated, it gives CASTWSRDLQNEQFF.

The V call is TRBV7-8, the J call TRBJ2-7, with a weak D call TRBD1 (5 bases). V lost 1 base and J lost 3, with 16 bases in between. The germline V gene has CDR1 SGHVS and CDR2 FQNEAQ. This CDR3 has 16 residues. CDR3 in DNA: TGTGCCAGCAGCTTAGTACAGGTCACTTTAAACTACGAGCAGTACTTC. Amino acid sequence: CASSLVQVTLNYEQYF.

The chain links TRBV10-2 to TRBJ1-2; 9 nucleotides match TRBD1. Germline V gene lookup returns CDR1 WSHSY and CDR2 SAAADI. With V trimmed by 8 bases and J by 6 bases, 10 bases remained unmatched. The CDR3 consists of 14 residues. The DNA of the CDR3 is TGCGCCAGCTCCCTGGGACAGGGTTCTAATGGCTACACCTTC. As protein: CASSLGQGSNGYTF.

J is TRBJ1-6 and V is TRBV3-1 (or the pseudogene TRBV3-2); D call uncertain. V lost 2 bases and J lost 5, with 10 bases in between. The germline V gene has CDR1 LGHDT and CDR2 YNNKEL (reference sequence). The CDR3 totals 15 residues. Here the CDR3 DNA reads TGTGCCAGCAGCCAAAGGCCAGGTAATAATTCACCCCTCCACTTT. As protein: CASSQRPGNNSPLHF.

The chain links TRBV18 to TRBJ2-7; D remains ambiguous. Per the germline V gene, CDR1 is KGHSH and CDR2 is LQKENI. Deletions cut 3 bases from V and 3 bases from J, with 9 bases between. CDR3 size: 13 residues. The CDR3 DNA follows: TGTGCCAGCTCACCCTTGGAGAGCTACGAGCAGTACTTC. Its protein is CASSPLESYEQYF. The complete variable domain, with remaining parts taken from reference TRBV18 and TRBJ2-7, reads NAGVMQNPRHLVRRRGQEARLRCSPMKGHSHVYWYRQLPEEGLKFMVYLQKENIIDESGMPKERFSAEFPKEGPSILRIQQVVRGDSAAYFCASSPLESYEQYFGPGTRLTVT.

V usage is TRBV11-2 and J usage is TRBJ2-3; D unclear. Germline V CDR1 and CDR2: SGHAT, FQNNGV. The CDR3 totals 13 residues. V lost 5 bases and J lost 8, with 14 bases in between. The CDR3 sequence is CASSQPGLGTQYF. The CDR3 bases are TGTGCCAGCAGCCAACCAGGCCTGGGTACGCAGTATTTT.

The chain combines TRBV9 with TRBJ1-4, with a tentative D call TRBD1 (5 bases). The V and J ends lost 0 bases and 3 bases respectively, with 12 bases between them. From germline, CDR1 is SGDLS and CDR2 YYNGEE. This CDR3 region has 16 residues. CDR3 DNA sequence: TGTGCCAGCAGCGTAGAAATGACAGTACCTAATGAAAAACTGTTTTTT. Residues: CASSVEMTVPNEKLFF.

This rearrangement joins TRBV15 to TRBJ2-1, with 9 nucleotides matching TRBD1. The CDR3 runs to 14 residues. With V trimmed by 5 bases and J by 5 bases, 4 bases remained unmatched. Germline V gives CDR1 LNHNV, CDR2 YYDKDF (reference sequence). CDR3 protein: CATSGGQGHNEQFF. The CDR3 region has the DNA TGTGCCACCAGCGGCGGACAGGGGCACAATGAGCAGTTCTTC.

The chain links TRBV3-1 (or the pseudogene TRBV3-2) to TRBJ2-7, with 8 bases matching TRBD1. Germline trimming cut 4 bases from V and 2 bases from J; bases unmatched to any gene: 13. The germline CDR1 and CDR2 sequences are LGHDT and YNNKEL (reference sequence). The CDR3 has 17 amino acids. The CDR3 nucleotides are TGTGCCAGCAGCCTCGCAGGGGGCTCGCATGCCCCCTACGAGCAGTACTTC. Encoded protein: CASSLAGGSHAPYEQYF.

The CDR3 coding sequence is TGTGCCAGCGAGACTGTGCAGCCCCAGCATTTT. Translated, it gives CASETVQPQHF. The chain carries TRBV25-1 and TRBJ1-5; no definite D call. From germline, CDR1 is MGHDK and CDR2 SYGVNS. The CDR3 runs 11 residues. The V gene lost 8 bases and the J gene lost 7 bases, with 9 bases spanning the gap.

This chain joins TRBV20-1 and TRBJ1-2, with D perhaps matching TRBD1 (6 bases). Trimming took 3 bases from V and 6 from J, leaving 17 bases between them. The CDR3 spans 14 residues. The V gene's germline CDR1 is DFQATT and CDR2 SNEGSKA (reference sequence). CDR3 nucleotide sequence: TGCAGTGCTAGTGAACAGGGAAGTAGCAATGGCTACACCTTC. Protein product: CSASEQGSSNGYTF.

The chain uses TRBV12-3 or TRBV12-4 and TRBJ1-1, with TRBD1 as a possible D gene (5 bases). V was pared by 3 bases and J by 9 bases, with 14 bases between. The CDR3 is 13 amino acids. CDR3 residues: CASSFKGQGKAFF. The CDR3 DNA reads TGTGCCAGCAGTTTTAAAGGGCAGGGCAAAGCTTTCTTT.

This rearrangement joins TRBV7-9 to TRBJ2-1; no reliable D call. This CDR3 has 14 residues. The V end was cut by 0 bases, the J end by 5 bases, with 8 bases between. In germline, CDR1 is SEHNR, CDR2 FQNEAQ (reference sequence). The CDR3 DNA reads as TGTGCCAGCAGCTTAGCGGCAGGCAACAATGAGCAGTTCTTC. Protein product: CASSLAAGNNEQFF.

The rearrangement uses TRBV7-3 and TRBJ2-2, with 8 bases lining up with TRBD1. With V trimmed by 5 bases and J by 10 bases, 3 bases remained unmatched. The germline CDR1 and CDR2 sequences are SGHTA and FQGTGA. The CDR3 runs 12 residues. This CDR3 reads CASSKTGVELFF. Here the CDR3 DNA reads TGTGCCAGCAGCAAGACAGGGGTGGAGCTGTTTTTT. Full variable domain (remainder filled in from reference TRBV7-3 and TRBJ2-2): GAGVSQTPSNKVTEKGKYVELRCDPISGHTALYWYRQSLGQGPEFLIYFQGTGAADDSGLPNDRFFAVRPEGSVSTLKIQRTERGDSAVYLCASSKTGVELFFGEGSRLTVL.

V gene TRBV27 combines with J gene TRBJ1-4; 7 nucleotides line up with TRBD1. CDR1 and CDR2 from the germline V gene are MNHEY and SMNVEV (reference sequence). V shed 2 bases and J 7 bases; nucleotides not matched to a gene: 4. The CDR3 extends over 14 amino acids. CDR3 nucleotide sequence: TGTGCCAGCAGTTTACAGGGGGTCAGTGAAAAACTGTTTTTT. It codes for CASSLQGVSEKLFF.

The chain is built from TRBV29-1 and TRBJ2-2, with TRBD1 as a possible D gene (6 bases). CDR1 and CDR2 (germline): SQVTM, ANQGSEA. The ends were cut back, 2 bases at V and 6 bases at J, with 19 bases in the middle. The CDR3 has 16 residues. The CDR3 protein is CSVESSRGFKAGELFF. The CDR3 DNA follows: TGCAGCGTTGAAAGTAGCAGGGGATTTAAGGCCGGGGAGCTGTTTTTT.

J is TRBJ1-3 and V is TRBV5-5, with D possibly being TRBD1 (6 bases). Trimming stripped 3 bases from V and 4 bases from J, with 11 bases between. CDR1 SGHKS and CDR2 YYEKEE come from the germline V gene (reference sequence). The CDR3 sequence is 14 residues long. The CDR3 is CASSSGTLGNTIYF. The CDR3 DNA is TGTGCCAGCAGCTCCGGGACACTGGGAAACACCATATATTTT.

The chain uses TRBV6-5 and TRBJ2-7; D is ambiguous. Trimming pared 11 bases from V and 0 bases from J, leaving 14 bases between. Germline values: CDR1 MNHEY, CDR2 SVGAGI. The length of the CDR3 is 13 residues. The CDR3 DNA follows: TGTGCCGCCATCCAATCCGGCTCCTACGAGCAGTACTTC. Protein sequence: CAAIQSGSYEQYF.

This chain uses TRBV27 with TRBJ1-4; a weak D match, TRBD1 (6 bases). V lost 2 bases and J 4 bases, leaving 11 bases between the germline ends. The CDR3 is made up of 15 amino acids. In germline, CDR1 is MNHEY, CDR2 SMNVEV (reference sequence). CDR3 protein: CASSLRRGFNEKLFF. CDR3 DNA: TGTGCCAGCAGTTTACGCAGGGGTTTTAATGAAAAACTGTTTTTT.